A single sample is the source of the 16 T cell receptor beta chains below, sequenced in a study of blood T cell repertoires in COVID-19. Produced via immunoSEQ multiplex PCR; TCRdb's table is partial and in-frame only. Here the sample spans roughly 410,000 clones, around 87% being singletons. Sample: peripheral blood. The receptors shown here come from a woman aged 60-75 years with COVID-19, enrolled during active disease.

V gene TRBV18 combines with J gene TRBJ2-1, with TRBD2 as a possible D gene (6 bases). V was pared by 3 bases and J by 0 bases, with 12 bases between. This CDR3 has 16 amino acids. Germline CDR1 reads KGHSH; CDR2 reads LQKENI. The CDR3 nucleotides read TGTGCCAGCTCACCTAGCGGCCAGAGCTCCTACAATGAGCAGTTCTTC. Its protein product is CASSPSGQSSYNEQFF.

This rearrangement joins TRBV19 to TRBJ2-5; 10 nucleotides agree with TRBD1. The CDR3 is made up of 14 amino acids. After removal of 6 bases from V and 2 bases from J, the junction contained 3 bases not matched to a gene. CDR1 is LNHDA, CDR2 SQIVND, per germline (reference sequence). In DNA form, the CDR3 reads TGTGCCAGTAGGGACAGGGGGTCACAAGAGACCCAGTACTTC. This gives the protein CASRDRGSQETQYF.

Only one count was recorded for this clone. The rearrangement links TRBV19 to TRBJ1-5; the D gene is possibly TRBD1 (5 bases). CDR3 size: 16 residues. Trimming took 5 bases from V and 6 from J, leaving 20 bases between them. Germline CDR1 reads LNHDA; CDR2 reads SQIVND (reference sequence). CDR3: CASSGIGASLSQPQHF. CDR3 bases: TGTGCCAGTAGTGGGATAGGGGCCAGTCTGAGTCAGCCCCAGCATTTT.

This clone was picked up one time. The chain links TRBV5-1 to TRBJ1-1, with 7 bases lining up with TRBD1. The trim removed 1 base at V and 3 bases at J, leaving 6 bases unmatched. The CDR3 sequence is 15 residues long. CDR1 is SGHRS, CDR2 YFSETQ, per germline. The CDR3 is CASSLSTGYDTEAFF. Written as DNA, the CDR3 is TGCGCCAGCAGCTTGTCGACAGGGTATGACACTGAAGCTTTCTTT.

This chain uses TRBV2 with TRBJ1-2; tentatively, D is TRBD1 (6 bases). V shed 7 bases and J shed 7 bases, with 16 bases lying between them. The CDR3 contains 13 residues. In germline, CDR1 is SNHLY, CDR2 FYNNEI. The CDR3 sequence: CASTGATSGGYTF. DNA for the CDR3: TGTGCCAGCACAGGGGCGACCTCGGGTGGCTACACCTTC.

The chain couples TRBV6-6 to TRBJ1-5; TRBD1 agrees at 10 bases. V dropped 5 bases and J dropped 2; count of bases not matched to a gene: 3. CDR1 is MNHNY, CDR2 SVGAGI, per germline (reference sequence). This CDR3 is built from 15 residues. The CDR3 is CASSPGQGGNQPQHF. The CDR3 DNA is TGTGCCAGCAGTCCAGGACAGGGGGGCAATCAGCCCCAGCATTTT.

The chain couples TRBV4-1 to TRBJ1-1; 10 nucleotides align to TRBD1. Germline V lookup: CDR1 MGHRA, CDR2 YSYEKL. Trimming removed 0 bases from V and 4 bases from J; junction bases left unmatched: 2. The CDR3 sequence is 15 residues long. The CDR3 nucleotides are TGCGCCAGCAGCCAAGAGGGACAGGGGAGCACTGAAGCTTTCTTT. Residues: CASSQEGQGSTEAFF.

J is TRBJ1-6 and V is TRBV7-8, with D hard to call. Trimming took off 5 bases at V and 4 bases at J, with 3 bases between the two ends. This CDR3 is built from 12 residues. Germline V gives CDR1 SGHVS, CDR2 FQNEAQ. CDR3 loop: CASSPYNSPLHF. CDR3 bases: TGTGCCAGCAGCCCGTATAATTCACCCCTCCACTTT. The full variable domain, in which reference TRBV7-8 and TRBJ1-6 provide the parts outside the CDR3, is GAGVSQSPRYKVAKRGQDVALRCDPISGHVSLFWYQQALGQGPEFLTYFQNEAQLDKSGLPSDRFFAERPEGSVSTLKIQRTQQEDSAVYLCASSPYNSPLHFGNGTRLTVT.

CDR3 sequence: CASSPGQGRYEQYF. The CDR3 nucleotides read TGCGCCAGCAGCCCTGGACAGGGGCGCTACGAGCAGTACTTC. The rearrangement links TRBV4-1 to TRBJ2-7, with 9 bases lining up with TRBD1. V dropped 4 bases and J dropped 3; count of bases not matched to a gene: 4. The CDR3 totals 14 residues. Per germline, CDR1 MGHRA and CDR2 YSYEKL.

This clone was seen a single time. The chain uses TRBV5-1 and TRBJ1-5, with 7 bases matching TRBD1. The germline V gene encodes CDR1 SGHRS and CDR2 YFSETQ. CDR3 length: 15 amino acids. V shed 2 bases and J 4 bases; nucleotides not matched to a gene: 6. CDR3 DNA sequence: TGCGCCAGCAGCTTACAGGGGCGCGGGAATCAGCCCCAGCATTTT. Its translation: CASSLQGRGNQPQHF. The full variable domain, its missing parts supplied by reference TRBV5-1 and TRBJ1-5, is KAGVTQTPRYLIKTRGQQVTLSCSPISGHRSVSWYQQTPGQGLQFLFEYFSETQRNKGNFPGRFSGRQFSNSRSEMNVSTLELGDSALYLCASSLQGRGNQPQHFGDGTRLSIL.

The chain recombines TRBV2 with TRBJ2-5; the match to TRBD2 covers 9 bases. CDR1 and CDR2 (germline): SNHLY, FYNNEI. CDR3 length: 14 residues. The ends lost 7 bases at V and 5 bases at J; junction bases unmatched: 8. The CDR3: CASKKELAGETQYF. The CDR3 region has the DNA TGTGCCAGCAAAAAAGAGCTAGCGGGGGAGACCCAGTACTTC. Supplemented by reference TRBV2 and TRBJ2-5, the full variable domain reads EPEVTQTPSHQVTQMGQEVILRCVPISNHLYFYWYRQILGQKVEFLVSFYNNEISEKSEIFDDQFSVERPDGSNFTLKIRSTKLEDSAMYFCASKKELAGETQYFGPGTRLLVL.

The rearrangement uses TRBV12-3 or TRBV12-4 and TRBJ1-1, with 8 bases fitting TRBD1. This CDR3 comprises 13 residues. Trimming at V came to 7 bases and at J to 6 bases, leaving 7 bases not matched to a gene. This CDR3 reads CASKMTGAAEAFF. The CDR3, as DNA: TGTGCCAGCAAGATGACAGGGGCGGCTGAAGCTTTCTTT.

In its sample, this clone was seen once. The gene calls are TRBV5-8 and TRBJ1-2; TRBD1 matches 7 bases. Germline values: CDR1 SGHTS, CDR2 YDEGEE. The V and J ends lost 0 bases and 4 bases, in that order; junction bases with no gene match: 9. There are 16 residues in the CDR3. As DNA, the CDR3 is TGTGCCAGCAGCTTGGTTCGTAGAGGGGGCTCCTATGGCTACACCTTC. Its protein is CASSLVRRGGSYGYTF.

The chain combines TRBV7-9 with TRBJ2-1; 8 bases align to TRBD2. The CDR3 runs 15 residues. Germline trimming cut 9 bases from V and 0 bases from J; bases unmatched to any gene: 7. In germline, CDR1 is SEHNR, CDR2 FQNEAQ (reference sequence). CDR3 DNA: TGTGCCAGTCAGTTGGCGGGGGGCTCCTACAATGAGCAGTTCTTC. Translated, it gives CASQLAGGSYNEQFF.

The chain employs TRBV18 and TRBJ1-2; the D gene is possibly TRBD1 (6 bases). CDR1 and CDR2 (germline): KGHSH, LQKENI. This CDR3 contains 15 residues. The V and J ends lost 4 bases and 6 bases respectively, with 18 bases between them. CDR3 region: CASSQLNAGAHGYTF. In DNA, the CDR3 is TGTGCCAGCTCACAATTGAACGCGGGGGCCCATGGCTACACCTTC.

This clone occurred once. The chain uses TRBV28 and TRBJ2-7; D remains ambiguous. Trimming removed 5 bases from V and 8 bases from J, with 10 bases in between. Germline V gives CDR1 MDHEN, CDR2 SYDVKM. There are 11 residues in the CDR3. DNA of the CDR3: TGTGCCAGCAGTCCCTCGGAGAAGCAGTACTTC. This sequence encodes CASSPSEKQYF.